Shown below are 3 T cell receptor beta chains from a single sample sequenced in a study of T cell responses to AZD1222 COVID-19 vaccine. Measured with immunoSEQ multiplex PCR; TCRdb has only the in-frame clones, and not every one. The sample carries 130,000 or so clones, roughly nine tenths recorded once. Sequencing used peripheral blood, obtained on day 0 of AZD1222 vaccination. The receptors come from an adult in good health.

V gene TRBV3-1 (or the pseudogene TRBV3-2) combines with J gene TRBJ1-6, with no clear D. From germline, CDR1 is LGHDT and CDR2 YNNKEL (reference sequence). This CDR3 is built from 14 residues. Trimming pared 7 bases from V and 6 bases from J, leaving 13 bases between. DNA for the CDR3: TGTGCCAGCAATCCCGGTCGGCCTAATTCACCCCTCCACTTT. Translation: CASNPGRPNSPLHF.

This chain connects TRBV5-4 to TRBJ2-1; tentatively, D is TRBD1 or TRBD2 (5 bases each). Trimming stripped 0 bases from V and 0 bases from J, with 7 bases between. The CDR3 sequence is 15 residues long. Per the germline V gene, CDR1 is SGHNT and CDR2 is YYREEE (reference sequence). The CDR3 sequence is CASSLGGSSYNEQFF. The CDR3, as DNA: TGTGCCAGCAGCTTGGGGGGGAGCTCCTACAATGAGCAGTTCTTC.

The chain combines TRBV7-9 with TRBJ2-1, with 8 bases aligning to TRBD1. Germline lookup yields CDR1 SEHNR and CDR2 FQNEAQ (reference sequence). Trimming removed 2 bases from V and 9 bases from J; junction bases left unmatched: 6. The CDR3 is made up of 14 amino acids. The CDR3 region is CASSLRQGAGEQFF. As DNA, the CDR3 is TGTGCCAGCAGCTTAAGGCAGGGGGCGGGTGAGCAGTTCTTC.